These T cell receptor beta chains were read from a single sample in a study of blood T cell repertoires in COVID-19. Some clones are missing from TCRdb's copy, which holds only in-frame ones; the method was immunoSEQ multiplex PCR. The sample lists fewer than 250,000 clones, around 80% occurring once. Source material: peripheral blood. Every receptor here comes from a woman aged 60-70 years with COVID-19, enrolled during active disease. Each CDR3 is given with its conserved first and last residue. The order of the fields is V gene, clone size, D gene, J gene, CDR3 DNA, CDR3 protein. The D gene is left open where the match is weak. Some rows have no size entry. The others give once, few or many, or a class for an expanded clone.

v_gene: TRBV18
abundance: -
d_gene: TRBD1
j_gene: TRBJ1-6
CDR3nt: TGTGCCAGCTCACCAAGAGGGACAGGGGACTCACCCCTCCACTTT
CDR3aa: CASSPRGTGDSPLHF

v_gene: TRBV6-2/TRBV6-3
abundance: once
d_gene: TRBD1
j_gene: TRBJ2-7
CDR3nt: TGTGCCAGCAGTTACGGCCCCCCGGGACAGTTCTACGAGCAGTACTTC
CDR3aa: CASSYGPPGQFYEQYF

v_gene: TRBV10-3
abundance: -
d_gene: TRBD1
j_gene: TRBJ1-1
CDR3nt: TGTGCCACGAGGGACAGTAACACTGAAGCTTTCTTT
CDR3aa: CATRDSNTEAFF

v_gene: TRBV29-1
abundance: -
d_gene: -
j_gene: TRBJ1-1
CDR3nt: TGCAGCGTTGAACTGTCCAGGGGCACTGAAGCTTTCTTT
CDR3aa: CSVELSRGTEAFF

v_gene: TRBV27
abundance: -
d_gene: TRBD1
j_gene: TRBJ2-2
CDR3nt: TGTGCCAGCAGTTCAGGACAGGCGCAGCACACCGGGGAGCTGTTTTTT
CDR3aa: CASSSGQAQHTGELFF

v_gene: TRBV29-1
abundance: -
d_gene: TRBD1
j_gene: TRBJ2-2
CDR3nt: TGCAGCGTCGGGGGGACAGGGAGTACCGGGGAGCTGTTTTTT
CDR3aa: CSVGGTGSTGELFF

v_gene: TRBV7-2
abundance: few
d_gene: -
j_gene: TRBJ1-1
CDR3nt: TGTGCCAGCAGCTTAGACGTCGAGGGGGTAGCTGAAGCTTTCTTT
CDR3aa: CASSLDVEGVAEAFF

v_gene: TRBV7-9
abundance: -
d_gene: TRBD2
j_gene: TRBJ2-1
CDR3nt: TGTGCCAGCAGCCGAATACTAGCGTCTACTTACAATGAGCAGTTCTTC
CDR3aa: CASSRILASTYNEQFF

v_gene: TRBV11-2
abundance: -
d_gene: -
j_gene: TRBJ1-3
CDR3nt: TGTGCCAGCAGCCCAATCAGGGCCGGCTCTGGAAACACCATATATTTT
CDR3aa: CASSPIRAGSGNTIYF

v_gene: TRBV9
abundance: -
d_gene: -
j_gene: TRBJ2-1
CDR3nt: TGTGCCAGCAGCGTAGACCCGACTGAGGGCCATGAGCGGCAGTTCTTC
CDR3aa: CASSVDPTEGHERQFF

v_gene: TRBV11-3
abundance: few
d_gene: TRBD2
j_gene: TRBJ2-5
CDR3nt: TGTGCCAGCAGCTCAGGGACTAGCGGGACCCAACAAGAGACCCAGTACTTC
CDR3aa: CASSSGTSGTQQETQYF

v_gene: TRBV14
abundance: -
d_gene: -
j_gene: TRBJ2-1
CDR3nt: TGTGCCAGCAGCCAAGGGACACCGGAGCAGTTCTTC
CDR3aa: CASSQGTPEQFF

v_gene: TRBV4-1
abundance: -
d_gene: -
j_gene: TRBJ1-1
CDR3nt: TGCGCCAGCAGCCAAGATAGGGACTTTATGAACACTGAAGCTTTCTTT
CDR3aa: CASSQDRDFMNTEAFF

v_gene: TRBV6-5
abundance: -
d_gene: TRBD1
j_gene: TRBJ1-6
CDR3nt: TGTGCCAGCAGCGGCAGGGGGCACAATTCACCCCTCCACTTT
CDR3aa: CASSGRGHNSPLHF

v_gene: TRBV6-6
abundance: few
d_gene: -
j_gene: TRBJ2-2
CDR3nt: TGTGCCAGCAGTTTACATAACACCGGGGAGCTGTTTTTT
CDR3aa: CASSLHNTGELFF

v_gene: TRBV6-1
abundance: -
d_gene: -
j_gene: TRBJ1-2
CDR3nt: TGTGCCAGCAGTGTGAACTCGCGGGGGGGCGCAGGGAACTATGGCTACACCTTC
CDR3aa: CASSVNSRGGAGNYGYTF

v_gene: TRBV2
abundance: -
d_gene: TRBD1
j_gene: TRBJ2-1
CDR3nt: TGTGCCAGCAGGGCCCCCGGACAGGGGATGTCCTACAATGAGCAGTTCTTC
CDR3aa: CASRAPGQGMSYNEQFF

v_gene: TRBV27
abundance: -
d_gene: -
j_gene: TRBJ1-6
CDR3nt: TGTGCCAGCAGTTCCTCCGGGATTACGGGGGCACCCCTCCACTTT
CDR3aa: CASSSSGITGAPLHF

v_gene: TRBV9
abundance: -
d_gene: -
j_gene: TRBJ2-3
CDR3nt: TGTGCCAGCAGCCGCACTAGCCCCGGGGTGCAGTATTTT
CDR3aa: CASSRTSPGVQYF

v_gene: TRBV6-5
abundance: -
d_gene: TRBD1
j_gene: TRBJ2-1
CDR3nt: TGTGCCAGCAGTTACTCCGGGACAGGGGGCGGGTGGCAGTTCTTC
CDR3aa: CASSYSGTGGGWQFF

v_gene: TRBV11-2
abundance: -
d_gene: TRBD2
j_gene: TRBJ2-3
CDR3nt: TGTGCCAGCAGCCCCAGGAGCGGGGGCACAGATACGCAGTATTTT
CDR3aa: CASSPRSGGTDTQYF

v_gene: TRBV28
abundance: -
d_gene: TRBD1
j_gene: TRBJ2-2
CDR3nt: TGTGCCAGCAGTTTATCCAGGGGGTATCGAACCGGGGAGCTGTTTTTT
CDR3aa: CASSLSRGYRTGELFF

v_gene: TRBV18
abundance: -
d_gene: -
j_gene: TRBJ2-5
CDR3nt: TGTGCCAGCTCACCACCCTCCTCAGAGACCCAGTACTTC
CDR3aa: CASSPPSSETQYF

v_gene: TRBV14
abundance: -
d_gene: TRBD1
j_gene: TRBJ1-2
CDR3nt: TGTGCCAGCAGCCAAGGACAGGGAAACAACTATGGCTACACCTTC
CDR3aa: CASSQGQGNNYGYTF

v_gene: TRBV30
abundance: -
d_gene: TRBD1
j_gene: TRBJ1-6
CDR3nt: TGTGCCTGGGGCCGCAGGTCCAGGGGGGATTCACCCCTCCACTTT
CDR3aa: CAWGRRSRGDSPLHF

v_gene: TRBV11-2
abundance: few
d_gene: TRBD2
j_gene: TRBJ2-2
CDR3nt: TGTGCCAGCAGCTCTTCTAGCGGGAGTTGGACCGGGGAGCTGTTTTTT
CDR3aa: CASSSSSGSWTGELFF

v_gene: TRBV7-2
abundance: -
d_gene: TRBD1
j_gene: TRBJ2-1
CDR3nt: TGTGCCAGCAGCTTGCAACAGGGGGTCGCTGAGCAGTTCTTC
CDR3aa: CASSLQQGVAEQFF

v_gene: TRBV30
abundance: once
d_gene: TRBD2
j_gene: TRBJ2-5
CDR3nt: TGTGCCTGGACCCTACTAGCGGGTCAAGAGACCCAGTACTTC
CDR3aa: CAWTLLAGQETQYF

v_gene: TRBV9
abundance: -
d_gene: -
j_gene: TRBJ2-3
CDR3nt: TGTGCCAGCAGCGTAGACTGGCGGCATCCCACAGATACGCAGTATTTT
CDR3aa: CASSVDWRHPTDTQYF

v_gene: TRBV27
abundance: -
d_gene: -
j_gene: TRBJ1-5
CDR3nt: TGTGCCAGCAGTCGGGGAACCGGCAATCAGCCCCAGCATTTT
CDR3aa: CASSRGTGNQPQHF

v_gene: TRBV19
abundance: -
d_gene: -
j_gene: TRBJ1-2
CDR3nt: TGTGCCAGTAGTCCGAGGCCGAACAACTATGGCTACACCTTC
CDR3aa: CASSPRPNNYGYTF

v_gene: TRBV5-4
abundance: -
d_gene: TRBD2
j_gene: TRBJ2-1
CDR3nt: TGTGCCAGCAGCCGATATAGCGGGAGGACATACAATGAGCAGTTCTTC
CDR3aa: CASSRYSGRTYNEQFF

v_gene: TRBV5-1
abundance: -
d_gene: TRBD1
j_gene: TRBJ1-1
CDR3nt: TGCGCCAGCAGCTTTGGAGGGGGCCTAAACACTGAAGCTTTCTTT
CDR3aa: CASSFGGGLNTEAFF

v_gene: TRBV2
abundance: once
d_gene: TRBD1
j_gene: TRBJ1-4
CDR3nt: TGTGCCAGCAGGAGGACAGGGGTTTTGGGCAGTGAAAAACTGTTTTTT
CDR3aa: CASRRTGVLGSEKLFF

v_gene: TRBV5-6
abundance: -
d_gene: -
j_gene: TRBJ2-5
CDR3nt: TGTGCCAGCAGCTCTTCCCGAGGGGGAGAGACCCAGTACTTC
CDR3aa: CASSSSRGGETQYF

v_gene: TRBV19
abundance: -
d_gene: TRBD2
j_gene: TRBJ2-1
CDR3nt: TGTGCCAGTAGTGGGAGACTAGCGGGAAAAACGGGGCATGAGCAGTTCTTC
CDR3aa: CASSGRLAGKTGHEQFF

v_gene: TRBV19
abundance: -
d_gene: TRBD1
j_gene: TRBJ1-2
CDR3nt: TGTGCCAGTACTCAACAGGGGTTCTATGGCTACACCTTC
CDR3aa: CASTQQGFYGYTF

v_gene: TRBV27
abundance: -
d_gene: -
j_gene: TRBJ2-1
CDR3nt: TGTGCCAGCAGCCACCGGACAATAAACAATGAGCAGTTCTTC
CDR3aa: CASSHRTINNEQFF

v_gene: TRBV27
abundance: -
d_gene: TRBD2
j_gene: TRBJ2-1
CDR3nt: TGTGCCAGCAGTTCCCCCCAGGGGAGGCGGGGGGGAACCTACAATGAGCAGTTCTTC
CDR3aa: CASSSPQGRRGGTYNEQFF

v_gene: TRBV5-1
abundance: -
d_gene: -
j_gene: TRBJ1-2
CDR3nt: TGCGCCAGCAGCTTGGAGGGGATCGATGGCTACACCTTC
CDR3aa: CASSLEGIDGYTF

v_gene: TRBV18
abundance: -
d_gene: -
j_gene: TRBJ2-5
CDR3nt: TGTGCCAGCTCACCACCGCCAGGGCAAGAGACCCAGTACTTC
CDR3aa: CASSPPPGQETQYF

v_gene: TRBV4-1
abundance: -
d_gene: -
j_gene: TRBJ2-1
CDR3nt: TGCGCCAGCAGCCAGAGTACTACCGGGGATGAGCAGTTCTTC
CDR3aa: CASSQSTTGDEQFF

v_gene: TRBV2
abundance: few
d_gene: TRBD1
j_gene: TRBJ2-3
CDR3nt: TGTGCCAGCAGTTACACCGGGACAGGGTCCGATACGCAGTATTTT
CDR3aa: CASSYTGTGSDTQYF

v_gene: TRBV6-5
abundance: once
d_gene: TRBD1
j_gene: TRBJ2-2
CDR3nt: TGTGCCAGCAGGGACAGGGGATTAGCCGGGGAGCTGTTTTTT
CDR3aa: CASRDRGLAGELFF

v_gene: TRBV5-6
abundance: once
d_gene: TRBD2
j_gene: TRBJ2-7
CDR3nt: TGTGCCAGCAGCTTTGGGACTATCTCCTACGAGCAGTACTTC
CDR3aa: CASSFGTISYEQYF

v_gene: TRBV15
abundance: -
d_gene: -
j_gene: TRBJ2-1
CDR3nt: TGTGCCACCAGCCGGAAGGCACTAGGGATGGAGGCCGAGCAGTTCTTC
CDR3aa: CATSRKALGMEAEQFF

v_gene: TRBV7-6
abundance: -
d_gene: TRBD2
j_gene: TRBJ2-1
CDR3nt: TGTGCCAGCAGCTTTGGGACTAGCGTGGGGGATGAGCAGTTCTTC
CDR3aa: CASSFGTSVGDEQFF

v_gene: TRBV9
abundance: -
d_gene: -
j_gene: TRBJ2-1
CDR3nt: TGTGCCAGCAGCGTAGGGGACTCCGTTGGGGACAATGAGCAGTTCTTC
CDR3aa: CASSVGDSVGDNEQFF

v_gene: TRBV6-2/TRBV6-3
abundance: -
d_gene: -
j_gene: TRBJ1-5
CDR3nt: TGTGCCAGCAGTTACTCGAAAAGGGGCCCAAGCAATCAGCCCCAGCATTTT
CDR3aa: CASSYSKRGPSNQPQHF